A single sample gave rise to the 19 T cell receptor beta chains below, sequenced in a study of blood T cells in healthy people across ages. PCR was performed a second time for roughly 7 to 12 cycles using a sample-barcoded 5' primer and a J-beta primer mix. TCRdb re-called the 5' RACE reads with MiXCR, one entry per CDR3 protein. The sample shows hundreds of thousands of distinct CDR3 sequences, 58% of them seen only once. Sequenced input: blood. The receptors originated from a man aged 25 to 45 in good health.

The J gene is TRBJ2-5, the V gene TRBV12-5; a weak D match, TRBD1 (5 bases). V was trimmed by 1 base and J by 5 bases, leaving 14 bases between them. The germline V gene encodes CDR1 LGHNT and CDR2 FRNRAP. The CDR3 covers 15 residues. In DNA form, the CDR3 reads TGTGCTAGTGGTTTGGCACTCTTGGGGCCGGAGACCCAGTACTTC. Protein: CASGLALLGPETQYF.

This clonotype was counted between two and nine times. V usage is TRBV10-3 and J usage is TRBJ2-3; 10 bases agree with TRBD2. The CDR3 extends over 15 amino acids. CDR1 is ENHRY, CDR2 SYGVKD, per germline. The V gene end was trimmed by 8 bases and the J gene end by 0 bases; junction bases not matched to a gene: 5. This chain's CDR3 is CAIGGLAVSTDTQYF. CDR3 bases: TGTGCCATCGGAGGACTAGCGGTGAGCACAGATACGCAGTATTTT.

This clonotype turned up a few times. The chain uses TRBV10-3 and TRBJ2-1; a possible D gene is TRBD1 (7 bases). Trimming stripped 0 bases from V and 1 base from J, with 13 bases between. The CDR3 has 17 amino acids. Germline V gives CDR1 ENHRY, CDR2 SYGVKD. The CDR3 here is CAISESEGAGSYNEQFF. The CDR3 region has the DNA TGTGCCATCAGTGAGTCGGAGGGGGCGGGTTCCTACAATGAGCAGTTCTTC.

J is TRBJ2-5 and V is TRBV20-1; tentatively, D is TRBD1 or TRBD2 (5 bases each). With 0 bases removed from V and 11 bases from J, the gap between germline ends came to 16 bases. The CDR3 contains 13 residues. Per the germline V gene, CDR1 is DFQATT and CDR2 is SNEGSKA (reference sequence). The CDR3 sequence is CSARDLGDNEQYF. DNA for the CDR3: TGCAGTGCTAGAGATTTGGGGGATAATGAGCAGTACTTC.

This clonotype was found a few times. As DNA, the CDR3 is TGTGCCAGCAGCGCTACGACAAGGCCCCCCTCCGAGCAGTACTTC. Its translation is CASSATTRPPSEQYF. This chain uses TRBV7-2 with TRBJ2-7, with unresolved D. Germline CDR1 and CDR2: SGHTA and FQGNSA. V was clipped by 5 bases and J by 6 bases, with 20 bases between them. The CDR3 spans 15 residues.

The chain carries TRBV6-5 and TRBJ2-5, with 7 bases aligning to TRBD2. The CDR3 totals 14 residues. Trimming took 6 bases from V and 11 from J; bases not matched to a gene: 15. Per the germline V gene, CDR1 is MNHEY and CDR2 is SVGAGI. CDR3 sequence reads: CASRPGLSTNEQYF. Here the CDR3 DNA reads TGTGCCAGCAGGCCGGGACTATCCACCAATGAGCAGTACTTC.

J is TRBJ2-5 and V is TRBV6-5, with 10 bases aligning to TRBD1. The DNA end is more similar to TRBJ2-7, so the J call may be wrong. In germline, CDR1 is MNHEY, CDR2 SVGAGI. This CDR3 is 13 amino acids long. The CDR3 sequence is CASRSTGGNEQYF. The CDR3 region has the DNA TGTGCCAGCAGATCGACAGGGGGCAACGAGCAGTACTTC.

V usage is TRBV21-1 and J usage is TRBJ2-7; TRBD2 is the table's D call and was not checked against the DNA. Near its end, the DNA agrees better with TRBJ2-5, so the J call may be wrong. TRBV21-1 is a pseudogene. The CDR3 is made up of 12 amino acids. The CDR3 coding sequence is TGTGCCAGCAGCCGCCTTAGTGGGACCCAGTACTTC. It specifies CASSRLSGTQYF.

The chain recombines TRBV7-2 with TRBJ1-4, with D perhaps matching TRBD1 (6 bases). The CDR3 consists of 15 residues. From germline, CDR1 is SGHTA and CDR2 FQGNSA. V lost 0 bases, J lost 8 bases, and 13 bases lay in between. The CDR3 is CASSLARGGWEKLFF. The CDR3, as DNA: TGTGCCAGCAGCTTAGCACGAGGGGGTTGGGAAAAACTGTTTTTT.

The chain recombines TRBV19 with TRBJ1-2; unclear D gene. In germline, CDR1 is LNHDA, CDR2 SQIVND (reference sequence). V shed 9 bases and J shed 8 bases, with 22 bases lying between them. This CDR3 comprises 14 residues. The CDR3 region is CASETRGRRGGYTF. CDR3 nucleotides: TGTGCCAGCGAGACGAGAGGGCGCCGTGGGGGCTACACCTTC.

J is TRBJ1-1 and V is TRBV24-1; 9 nucleotides align to TRBD1. This CDR3 has 16 residues. Germline-derived CDR1 and CDR2 are KGHDR and SFDVKD. V shed 4 bases and J 3 bases; nucleotides not matched to a gene: 8. CDR3 coding DNA: TGTGCCACCAGTGAGGGACAGGGAACTTTGGACACTGAAGCTTTCTTT. The encoded protein is CATSEGQGTLDTEAFF.

The chain employs TRBV7-2 and TRBJ2-7; D not resolved. The germline V gene encodes CDR1 SGHTA and CDR2 FQGNSA. V dropped 6 bases and J dropped 2 bases, with 14 bases sitting between them. This CDR3 is built from 14 residues. CDR3 DNA sequence: TGTGCCAGCAGGGCGAGGACGGCCGCCTACGAGCAGTACTTC. Translated: CASRARTAAYEQYF.

V gene TRBV4-2 combines with J gene TRBJ1-5, with D uncertain. The V end lost 0 bases, the J end lost 5 bases, and 17 bases lay between the germline ends. Per germline, CDR1 LGHNA and CDR2 YNFKEQ. The CDR3 consists of 17 residues. Here the CDR3 reads CASSQDSGGSGDQPQHF. CDR3 in DNA: TGTGCCAGCAGCCAAGATTCTGGTGGCAGCGGGGATCAGCCCCAGCATTTT.

The V gene is TRBV25-1, the J gene TRBJ2-5; 10 nucleotides match TRBD1. This CDR3 is built from 15 residues. Germline CDR1 is MGHDK and CDR2 is SYGVNS. J was trimmed by 3 bases and V by 6 bases; bases with no gene match: 7. CDR3 amino acids: CASRPGQGREETQYF. The DNA of the CDR3 is TGTGCCAGCAGACCGGGACAGGGGAGGGAAGAGACCCAGTACTTC.

The rearrangement joins TRBV24-1 to TRBJ2-1; 8 bases are shared with TRBD2. Per germline, CDR1 KGHDR and CDR2 SFDVKD. V lost 1 base and J lost 5; bases outside the gene matches: 6. The CDR3 loop spans 16 amino acids. CDR3 sequence reads: CATSDFLAGTNNEQFF. In DNA, the CDR3 is TGTGCCACCAGTGATTTTTTAGCGGGGACCAACAATGAGCAGTTCTTC.

Turning to this clonotype: The germline gene is not matched at one end of the junction; a read error may be the cause. The chain links TRBV5-1 to TRBJ2-6; D uncertain. The CDR3 has 16 amino acids. CDR1 and CDR2 from the germline V gene are SGHRS and YFSETQ. The CDR3 here is CASSLRPHSGVNVLTF. In DNA, the CDR3 is TGCGCCAGCAGCCTTCGGCCTCACTCTGGGGTCAACGTCCTGACTTTC.

This clonotype has a handful of counts. It may be a read error: a sequence one base away is much more abundant. This chain joins TRBV20-1 and TRBJ2-7, with D perhaps given as TRBD1 or TRBD2 (5 bases each). Trimming took 1 base from V and 7 from J, leaving 23 bases between them. Germline assignment: CDR1 DFQATT and CDR2 SNEGSKA (reference sequence). CDR3 length: 16 residues. CDR3 region: CSARVLTFGTYNEQYF. The CDR3 DNA follows: TGCAGTGCTAGAGTGCTCACCTTTGGGACCTACAATGAGCAGTACTTC.

The V and J genes are TRBV7-2 and TRBJ2-7; D might be TRBD2 (6 bases). CDR3 size: 14 residues. Trimming removed 3 bases from V and 3 bases from J, with 12 bases in between. Germline CDR1 SGHTA, CDR2 FQGNSA. The CDR3 region is CASSFQGGFYEQYF. DNA of the CDR3: TGTGCCAGCAGCTTTCAGGGAGGATTCTACGAGCAGTACTTC.

The chain combines TRBV10-3 with TRBJ2-7, with D tentatively TRBD2 (6 bases). The V gene lost 11 bases and the J gene lost 3 bases, with 29 bases spanning the gap. Germline CDR1 and CDR2: ENHRY and SYGVKD. This CDR3 is built from 17 residues. The DNA for the CDR3 is TGTGCCCTGCCCTGGCCAGGGATAAAGGAGGGCTGCTACGAGCAGTACTTC. Protein product: CALPWPGIKEGCYEQYF.